This T cell receptor (beta chain) is drawn from a study of T cell responses to AZD1222 COVID-19 vaccine. Trimming removed 4 bases at V and 0 bases at J, with 9 bases between. Germline values: CDR1 SGHDN, CDR2 FVKESK. The CDR3 covers 14 residues. The table lists this clone with a count of one. Its specificity is not known. Assay used: immunoSEQ multiplex PCR; TCRdb lists only in-frame clones, some missing. The sample lists 90,000 to 100,000 clones, roughly 85% seen once, with 2.9% in the top ten. Study-level points and caveats: Seropositive at baseline were only a handful of AZD1222 recipients. Possibly, clonal diversity was underestimated; donors were largely white British and included more females. Reportedly, close to half of spike-specific TCRs are directed against unmutated variant regions. Only after the peak T cell response were repertoires sampled.

This TCR was sampled from an adult in good health. The chain carries TRBV14 and TRBJ1-1; no clear D. Here the sequenced sample was peripheral blood, taken on day 0 of AZD1222 vaccination. The CDR3 region is CASSPIVMNTEAFF. The CDR3 DNA reads as TGTGCCAGCAGCCCTATAGTCATGAACACTGAAGCTTTCTTT. The full variable domain, its missing parts supplied by reference TRBV14 and TRBJ1-1, is EAGVTQFPSHSVIEKGQTVTLRCDPISGHDNLYWYRRVMGKEIKFLLHFVKESKQDESGMPNNRFLAERTGGTYSTLKVQPAELEDSGVYFCASSPIVMNTEAFFGQGTRLTVV.